The count of the clone carrying this TCR beta chain is one. These data come from a study of T cells after somatic rescue of genetic block. V lost 2 bases and J lost 4; bases outside the gene matches: 6. Germline lookup yields CDR1 SGHAT and CDR2 FQDESV (reference sequence). The CDR3 spans 16 residues. The repertoire was sequenced with immunoSEQ multiplex PCR; TCRdb's copy has only in-frame clones and lacks some. The sample records approximately 110,000 clones, about 90% being singletons. The rearrangement joins TRBV11-1 to TRBJ2-1, with TRBD2 identical over 9 bases. This clonotype was obtained from a woman aged 18 to 35. The sample taken for sequencing was peripheral blood mononuclear cells (PBMCs). The CDR3 DNA sequence: TGTGCCAGCAGCTTACGTCTAGCGGGGATTTACAATGAGCAGTTCTTC. This gives the protein CASSLRLAGIYNEQFF.